The 27 T cell receptor beta chains given below trace back to one sample, sequenced in a study of blood T cell repertoires in COVID-19. TCRdb's copy holds only in-frame clones and misses some; the assay was immunoSEQ multiplex PCR. The sample yields roughly 220,000 clones, roughly 84% seen once. The sample was peripheral blood. These receptors originate from a man in his thirties or forties with active or convalescent COVID-19.

V is TRBV15 and J is TRBJ1-1; D perhaps matches TRBD1 (5 bases). The length of the CDR3 is 16 residues. V dropped 4 bases and J dropped 2 bases, with 17 bases sitting between them. Germline CDR1 and CDR2: LNHNV and YYDKDF (reference sequence). CDR3 nucleotide sequence: TGTGCCACCAGCACCGGGGGGGAGGGGAAAAACACTGAAGCTTTCTTT. It yields the protein CATSTGGEGKNTEAFF.

This clone came up a few times. The chain combines TRBV6-1 with TRBJ1-5; D not resolved. This CDR3 has 15 residues. V was trimmed by 0 bases and J by 6 bases, leaving 12 bases between them. Germline V gene lookup returns CDR1 MNHNS and CDR2 SASEGT. The CDR3 region has the DNA TGTGCCAGCAGTGAAGCGGGCGGAGGGAGTCAGCCCCAGCATTTT. Protein product: CASSEAGGGSQPQHF.

The genes are TRBV6-1 and TRBJ2-2; unclear D gene. V lost 2 bases to trimming and J lost 7 bases, with 8 bases between them. CDR1 MNHNS and CDR2 SASEGT come from the germline V gene. The CDR3 consists of 13 residues. The CDR3 loop reads CASSERAHGELFF. The DNA of the CDR3 is TGTGCCAGCAGTGAAAGAGCTCACGGGGAGCTGTTTTTT.

The V call is TRBV5-4, the J call TRBJ2-7; 8 nucleotides match TRBD1. Germline values: CDR1 SGHNT, CDR2 YYREEE (reference sequence). The CDR3 is 14 amino acids. The V gene end was trimmed by 1 base and the J gene end by 5 bases; junction bases not matched to a gene: 5. The chain's CDR3 is CASSLPGGYHEQYF. The CDR3, as DNA: TGTGCCAGCAGCTTGCCAGGGGGCTACCACGAGCAGTACTTC.

This clone has only one observation. The chain joins TRBV29-1 to TRBJ2-4, with 7 bases identical to TRBD2. CDR3 length equals 12 residues. From germline, CDR1 is SQVTM and CDR2 ANQGSEA. Trimming cost V 4 bases and J 9 bases; bases outside gene matches: 6. In DNA, the CDR3 is TGCAGCGTTGTAGGGGAGGGGAGCATTCAGTACTTC. It yields the protein CSVVGEGSIQYF.

For the CDR3, the DNA is TGTGCCAGCAGCTTTTCGGCGGGGGTGAAAGAGACCCAGTACTTC. Its translation: CASSFSAGVKETQYF. The chain recombines TRBV7-9 with TRBJ2-5; 7 positions match TRBD2. The CDR3 spans 15 residues. The germline V gene has CDR1 SEHNR and CDR2 FQNEAQ (reference sequence). J was trimmed by 3 bases and V by 3 bases; bases with no gene match: 7.

The rearrangement joins TRBV15 to TRBJ1-1, with TRBD1 matching 7 bases. This CDR3 region has 13 residues. Germline CDR1 reads LNHNV; CDR2 reads YYDKDF (reference sequence). V shed 4 bases and J 5 bases; nucleotides not matched to a gene: 4. CDR3 residues: CATSNTGETEAFF. The CDR3 coding sequence is TGTGCCACCAGCAATACAGGGGAAACTGAAGCTTTCTTT.

This clone was recorded once. For the CDR3, the DNA is TGCGCCAGCAGCCAAGCCCCAGGGTACGGCTACACCTTC. It specifies CASSQAPGYGYTF. V gene TRBV4-1 combines with J gene TRBJ1-2, with a tentative D call TRBD1 (5 bases). Trimming cost V 1 base and J 8 bases, with 11 bases left between them. The CDR3 sequence is 13 residues long. Germline V lookup: CDR1 MGHRA, CDR2 YSYEKL.

This sequence joins TRBV19 and TRBJ2-7; the D gene is possibly TRBD2 (5 bases). The CDR3 has 14 residues. Trimming shortened V by 2 bases and J by 4 bases, and 12 bases separated the two germline ends. Germline V gene data show CDR1 as LNHDA and CDR2 as SQIVND (reference sequence). The CDR3 DNA sequence: TGTGCCAGTAGTATATGGGGAGCGCCGTACGAGCAGTACTTC. Translating it yields CASSIWGAPYEQYF. The complete variable domain, with remaining parts taken from reference TRBV19 and TRBJ2-7, reads DGGITQSPKYLFRKEGQNVTLSCEQNLNHDAMYWYRQDPGQGLRLIYYSQIVNDFQKGDIAEGYSVSREKKESFPLTVTSAQKNPTAFYLCASSIWGAPYEQYFGPGTRLTVT.

Concerning this clone: The identical CDR3 is also encoded by other nucleotide sequences in the sample. The rearrangement links TRBV6-2 or TRBV6-3 to TRBJ1-6, with D unresolved. Germline assignment: CDR1 MNHEY and CDR2 SVGEGT. The CDR3 sequence is 11 residues long. Trimming removed 6 bases at V and 9 bases at J, with 6 bases between. The chain's CDR3 is CASSRGSPLHF. The CDR3 DNA reads as TGTGCCAGCAGCCGAGGTTCACCCCTCCACTTT.

This clone was found a few times. The V call is TRBV28, the J call TRBJ1-5, with no clear D. Germline assignment: CDR1 MDHEN and CDR2 SYDVKM. The CDR3 contains 16 residues. V was clipped by 5 bases and J by 0 bases, with 14 bases between them. The CDR3 coding sequence is TGTGCCAGCAGTGCCTTATCCTATTATAGCAATCAGCCCCAGCATTTT. Encoded protein: CASSALSYYSNQPQHF. Based on the CDR3 plus reference TRBV28 and TRBJ1-5, the full variable domain is DVKVTQSSRYLVKRTGEKVFLECVQDMDHENMFWYRQDPGLGLRLIYFSYDVKMKEKGDIPEGYSVSREKKERFSLILESASTNQTSMYLCASSALSYYSNQPQHFGDGTRLSIL.

The chain has TRBV15 and TRBJ2-7, with D maybe TRBD2 (5 bases). Germline lookup yields CDR1 LNHNV and CDR2 YYDKDF (reference sequence). This CDR3 comprises 14 residues. V was cut by 0 bases and J by 3 bases, with 9 bases left in between. CDR3 DNA: TGTGCCACCAGCAGAGAGCTAGCCCACTACGAGCAGTACTTC. Translated, it gives CATSRELAHYEQYF.

The CDR3 DNA reads TGTGCCAGCAGCCAAGATCGAGCGGAAAGGGCCAATTCACCCCTCCACTTT. Its translation is CASSQDRAERANSPLHF. The chain uses TRBV4-2 and TRBJ1-6, with D unclear. Trimming took 0 bases from V and 7 from J, leaving 16 bases between them. In germline, CDR1 is LGHNA, CDR2 YNFKEQ. CDR3 length: 17 amino acids.

The gene calls are TRBV10-3 and TRBJ1-1; D uncertain. The CDR3 contains 14 residues. Germline V gene lookup returns CDR1 ENHRY and CDR2 SYGVKD. The V end lost 10 bases, the J end lost 4 bases, and 19 bases lay between the germline ends. The CDR3 protein is CATAQGWGGTEAFF. CDR3 DNA sequence: TGTGCCACCGCCCAAGGGTGGGGAGGCACTGAAGCTTTCTTT.

The genes are TRBV2 and TRBJ1-5; 7 bases agree with TRBD1. Trimming removed 6 bases from V and 3 bases from J; junction bases left unmatched: 2. The germline CDR1 and CDR2 sequences are SNHLY and FYNNEI. The CDR3 spans 13 residues. CDR3: CASRGQYNQPQHF. Written as DNA, the CDR3 is TGTGCCAGCAGGGGACAGTACAATCAGCCCCAGCATTTT.

The chain uses TRBV28 and TRBJ2-7; TRBD2 matches at 10 bases. Germline CDR1 is MDHEN and CDR2 is SYDVKM. The CDR3 length is 15 residues. Trimming removed 5 bases from V and 5 bases from J; junction bases left unmatched: 9. Here the CDR3 reads CASSPKLAGVHEQYF. The CDR3 bases are TGTGCCAGCAGTCCAAAGCTAGCGGGAGTCCACGAGCAGTACTTC.

The rearrangement joins TRBV9 to TRBJ2-5; maybe TRBD2 (6 bases). This CDR3 is built from 14 residues. Trimming took off 2 bases at V and 1 base at J, with 9 bases between the two ends. CDR1 is SGDLS, CDR2 YYNGEE, per germline. CDR3 bases: TGTGCCAGCAGCGTTACCGGGGGCCAAGAGACCCAGTACTTC. It is translated as CASSVTGGQETQYF.

The rearrangement links TRBV6-1 to TRBJ2-3; 10 bases map to TRBD2. CDR3 length: 16 amino acids. The trim removed 4 bases at V and 2 bases at J, leaving 6 bases unmatched. Germline-derived CDR1 and CDR2 are MNHNS and SASEGT. The chain's CDR3 is CASSVRTSGYTDTQYF. DNA for the CDR3: TGTGCCAGCAGTGTCAGGACTAGCGGCTACACAGATACGCAGTATTTT.

This clone was picked up a small number of times. The genes are TRBV25-1 and TRBJ1-1; a possible D gene is TRBD1 (5 bases). The CDR3 runs to 13 residues. The V end was cut by 6 bases, the J end by 5 bases, with 13 bases between. Germline V lookup: CDR1 MGHDK, CDR2 SYGVNS. CDR3: CASSGIDRTEAFF. CDR3 coding DNA: TGTGCCAGCAGCGGAATAGACAGAACTGAAGCTTTCTTT.

The genes are TRBV15 and TRBJ2-5, with 7 nucleotides matching TRBD2. Germline-derived CDR1 and CDR2 are LNHNV and YYDKDF (reference sequence). The CDR3 totals 17 residues. Trimming took 1 base from V and 3 from J; bases not matched to a gene: 11. CDR3 in DNA: TGTGCCACCAGCAGAGCACCACTAGCGAAGGGCGAAGAGACCCAGTACTTC. Protein sequence: CATSRAPLAKGEETQYF.

The V and J genes are TRBV7-8 and TRBJ2-7, with 9 positions matching TRBD1. CDR3 length equals 17 residues. Germline V gives CDR1 SGHVS, CDR2 FQNEAQ. V lost 5 bases to trimming and J lost 2 bases; unmatched junction nucleotides: 13. DNA of the CDR3: TGTGCCAGCAGCCCGCACCCCACACAGGGGGCGACCTACGAGCAGTACTTC. This encodes CASSPHPTQGATYEQYF.

The chain couples TRBV5-1 to TRBJ2-1; 9 positions match TRBD1. Germline CDR1 is SGHRS and CDR2 is YFSETQ. The CDR3 length is 16 residues. Losses at the gene ends were 3 bases for V and 4 bases for J; bases not matched to a gene: 8. CDR3: CASSSWGTGTYNEQFF. CDR3 nucleotides: TGCGCCAGCAGCTCGTGGGGGACAGGGACATACAATGAGCAGTTCTTC.

This clone has a handful of counts. CDR3 amino acids: CASSPQIQETQYF. The CDR3 DNA follows: TGTGCCAGCTCACCACAAATACAAGAGACCCAGTACTTC. The chain links TRBV18 to TRBJ2-5; D remains ambiguous. This CDR3 has 13 residues. Looked up from germline, CDR1 is KGHSH and CDR2 is LQKENI. V shed 1 base and J shed 2 bases, with 5 bases lying between them.

The V and J genes are TRBV2 and TRBJ1-2; D ambiguous. V lost 3 bases to trimming and J lost 1 base, with 9 bases between them. The CDR3 spans 14 residues. Looked up from germline, CDR1 is SNHLY and CDR2 is FYNNEI. Written as DNA, the CDR3 is TGTGCCAGCAGTGAGGGCAGACATAACTATGGCTACACCTTC. Protein: CASSEGRHNYGYTF.

The V gene is TRBV7-2, the J gene TRBJ2-1, with 8 bases that match TRBD2. Germline trimming cut 3 bases from V and 3 bases from J; bases unmatched to any gene: 7. Per the germline V gene, CDR1 is SGHTA and CDR2 is FQGNSA. This CDR3 has 16 residues. CDR3: CASSLIAGLYYNEQFF. In DNA form, the CDR3 reads TGTGCCAGCAGCTTGATAGCGGGACTCTACTACAATGAGCAGTTCTTC.

The chain joins TRBV29-1 to TRBJ2-1, with D possibly matching TRBD2 (5 bases). Germline V CDR1 and CDR2: SQVTM, ANQGSEA. V shed 7 bases and J shed 8 bases, with 18 bases lying between them. This CDR3 has 13 amino acids. CDR3 DNA: TGCAGCGCCCCCCATGGAGGAAACGATGAGCAGTTCTTC. Residues: CSAPHGGNDEQFF.

The V and J genes are TRBV2 and TRBJ2-7; TRBD1 is a possible D gene (6 bases). The germline gives CDR1 SNHLY, CDR2 FYNNEI. This CDR3 region has 15 residues. V shed 8 bases and J shed 3 bases, with 20 bases lying between them. CDR3 residues: CASLTPGQLVYEQYF. CDR3 coding DNA: TGTGCCAGCCTTACCCCGGGACAATTAGTCTACGAGCAGTACTTC.